This T cell receptor beta chain was captured in a study of blood T cell repertoires in COVID-19. The CDR3 length is 14 residues. Trimming took 6 bases from V and 5 from J, leaving 13 bases between them. Germline V gene sequence: CDR1 SGHTA, CDR2 FQGTGA. This table comes from immunoSEQ multiplex PCR, and its TCRdb copy is limited to in-frame clones, with some not included. The table shows 200,000 to 250,000 clones, with 70% to 90% occurring only once. This sequence was found in a man aged 30 to 45 with acute COVID-19. The V and J genes are TRBV7-3 and TRBJ2-2, with a weak D call TRBD2 (5 bases). The sequenced material came from PBMCs or T cells enriched from blood (not recorded which). The CDR3 bases are TGTGCCAGCAGGCGACTAATTTCTACCGGGGAGCTGTTTTTT. It encodes CASRRLISTGELFF.